These 12 T cell receptor beta chains share one sample of origin, sequenced in a study of blood T cell repertoires in COVID-19. The method was immunoSEQ multiplex PCR; TCRdb's version includes in-frame clones alone and lacks a portion of them. The repertoire consists of 95,000 to 110,000 clones, with approximately 91% occurring once and the leading ten covering more than 4.5%. Sequenced input: peripheral blood. These receptors were taken from a human donor in a cohort sampled during active COVID-19.

This chain connects TRBV7-8 to TRBJ2-2; 15 positions agree with TRBD2. Looked up from germline, CDR1 is SGHVS and CDR2 is FQNEAQ. J gave up 8 bases and V 5 bases, and 6 bases lay outside the gene matches. The CDR3 consists of 16 residues. This chain's CDR3 is CASSIPGTSGRGELFF. CDR3 in DNA: TGTGCCAGCAGCATTCCGGGGACTAGCGGGAGGGGGGAGCTGTTTTTT.

The J gene is TRBJ2-5, the V gene TRBV27, with D unresolved. Trimming took 3 bases from V and 2 from J, leaving 7 bases between them. CDR3 size: 13 residues. CDR1 MNHEY and CDR2 SMNVEV come from the germline V gene (reference sequence). In DNA, the CDR3 is TGTGCCAGCAGTTTGTTACAGCAAGAGACCCAGTACTTC. As protein: CASSLLQQETQYF.

This clone was recorded only once. The chain is built from TRBV6-5 and TRBJ2-5, with 8 positions matching TRBD1. Per germline, CDR1 MNHEY and CDR2 SVGAGI. The CDR3 runs to 14 residues. Trimming cost V 6 bases and J 5 bases; bases outside gene matches: 8. The CDR3 reads CASSSGGALETQYF. In DNA, the CDR3 is TGTGCCAGCAGCTCAGGGGGCGCGTTGGAGACCCAGTACTTC.

CDR3 sequence: CASWSVRKDEKLFF. The CDR3 coding sequence is TGTGCCAGTTGGTCAGTTCGAAAAGATGAAAAACTGTTTTTT. The chain carries TRBV19 and TRBJ1-4; D gene ambiguous. Germline V gives CDR1 LNHDA, CDR2 SQIVND (reference sequence). Trimming pared 8 bases from V and 6 bases from J, leaving 16 bases between. The CDR3 is 14 amino acids.

The rearrangement links TRBV15 to TRBJ2-3; no definite D call. Between the trimmed V and J ends, which lost 0 bases and 9 bases, there was a span of 16 bases. This CDR3 is built from 15 residues. Germline assignment: CDR1 LNHNV and CDR2 YYDKDF (reference sequence). The CDR3 loop is CATSRDHTSVWTQYF. The CDR3 bases are TGTGCCACCAGCAGAGATCACACCTCCGTTTGGACGCAGTATTTT.

A few counts support this clone. J is TRBJ1-2 and V is TRBV2; D remains ambiguous. The germline CDR1 and CDR2 sequences are SNHLY and FYNNEI. The CDR3 is 14 residues long. Trimming stripped 6 bases from V and 0 bases from J, with 11 bases between. The CDR3: CASRVQTTNYGYTF. DNA for the CDR3: TGTGCCAGCAGGGTACAGACCACTAACTATGGCTACACCTTC. The whole variable domain, remainder taken from reference TRBV2 and TRBJ1-2, is EPEVTQTPSHQVTQMGQEVILRCVPISNHLYFYWYRQILGQKVEFLVSFYNNEISEKSEIFDDQFSVERPDGSNFTLKIRSTKLEDSAMYFCASRVQTTNYGYTFGSGTRLTVV.

The chain links TRBV5-1 to TRBJ2-7, with D maybe TRBD1 (5 bases). Per germline, CDR1 SGHRS and CDR2 YFSETQ. This CDR3 has 13 residues. Deletions cut 0 bases from V and 5 bases from J, with 9 bases between. The CDR3 nucleotides are TGCGCCAGCAGCTTGGACTTAGGGGACGAGCAGTACTTC. It translates to CASSLDLGDEQYF.

V gene TRBV7-9 combines with J gene TRBJ2-1; 7 nucleotides match TRBD2. The CDR3 loop spans 19 amino acids. V was pared by 5 bases and J by 0 bases, with 16 bases of the junction left unmatched. Germline values: CDR1 SEHNR, CDR2 FQNEAQ (reference sequence). CDR3 protein: CASSLLSSGPLSSYNEQFF. The CDR3 DNA follows: TGTGCCAGCAGCCTCCTGTCTAGCGGTCCGTTGAGCTCCTACAATGAGCAGTTCTTC. Drawing the rest from reference TRBV7-9 and TRBJ2-1, the complete variable domain is DTGVSQNPRHKITKRGQNVTFRCDPISEHNRLYWYRQTLGQGPEFLTYFQNEAQLEKSRLLSDRFSAERPKGSFSTLEIQRTEQGDSAMYLCASSLLSSGPLSSYNEQFFGPGTRLTVL.

The chain links TRBV19 to TRBJ1-5; perhaps TRBD1 as D (6 bases). There are 13 residues in the CDR3. Germline V CDR1 and CDR2: LNHDA, SQIVND (reference sequence). Deletions cut 9 bases from V and 5 bases from J, with 14 bases between. In DNA, the CDR3 is TGTGCCAGCCAACCTACAGGGTATCAGCCCCAGCATTTT. Protein: CASQPTGYQPQHF.

Worth noting for this clone: Other DNA sequences of this sample code for an identical CDR3. The chain combines TRBV6-2 or TRBV6-3 with TRBJ2-7; 7 bases are shared with TRBD1. The CDR3 covers 12 residues. With V trimmed by 5 bases and J by 5 bases, 3 bases remained unmatched. CDR1 is MNHEY, CDR2 SVGEGT, per germline. CDR3 coding DNA: TGTGCCAGCAGTCGACAGGGTGACGAGCAGTACTTC. Its protein product is CASSRQGDEQYF.

The chain is built from TRBV12-3 or TRBV12-4 and TRBJ2-7; maybe TRBD2 (5 bases). The CDR3 is 12 amino acids. Trimming removed 6 bases at V and 9 bases at J, with 15 bases between. CDR3 DNA: TGTGCCAGCAGCCCTGCTCCAGAGGGGCAGTACTTC. It codes for CASSPAPEGQYF.

The chain couples TRBV11-2 to TRBJ1-4; D gene uncertain. The CDR3 extends over 14 amino acids. With 0 bases removed from V and 8 bases from J, the gap between germline ends came to 10 bases. CDR1 SGHAT and CDR2 FQNNGV come from the germline V gene. The CDR3 reads CASSLDFSLEKLFF. The DNA of the CDR3 is TGTGCCAGCAGCTTAGATTTCAGTTTGGAAAAACTGTTTTTT. Full variable domain (remainder filled in from reference TRBV11-2 and TRBJ1-4): EAGVAQSPRYKIIEKRQSVAFWCNPISGHATLYWYQQILGQGPKLLIQFQNNGVVDDSQLPKDRFSAERLKGVDSTLKIQPAKLEDSAVYLCASSLDFSLEKLFFGSGTQLSVL.